A single sample gave rise to the 32 T cell receptor beta chains below, sequenced in a study of blood T cell repertoires in COVID-19. Using immunoSEQ multiplex PCR, the repertoire was profiled, and TCRdb retains in-frame clones only, with some absent. The sample carries tens of thousands of clones, around 67% recorded once. The sequencing sample was made of peripheral blood. These receptors all come from a human donor with acute or convalescent COVID-19. The donor label of this sample is uncertain.

The chain combines TRBV19 with TRBJ2-3, with 8 nucleotides matching TRBD2. This CDR3 is built from 15 residues. V dropped 4 bases and J dropped 3; count of bases not matched to a gene: 6. The germline V gene has CDR1 LNHDA and CDR2 SQIVND (reference sequence). The CDR3 region is CASSRGAGGTDTQYF. The CDR3 DNA reads as TGTGCCAGTAGTAGAGGCGCGGGGGGAACAGATACGCAGTATTTT.

CDR3 nucleotides: TGTGCCAGCAGTGACCCGGGACAGGGATCAGCCAAAAACATTCAGTACTTC. This translates into CASSDPGQGSAKNIQYF. V usage is TRBV6-1 and J usage is TRBJ2-4; 9 bases map to TRBD1. There are 17 residues in the CDR3. Germline V CDR1 and CDR2: MNHNS, SASEGT. With 3 bases clipped from V and 0 bases from J, the junction kept 6 bases outside the gene matches.

The chain recombines TRBV27 with TRBJ1-2, with TRBD1 matching over 9 bases. The germline CDR1 and CDR2 sequences are MNHEY and SMNVEV (reference sequence). The length of the CDR3 is 16 residues. V dropped 5 bases and J dropped 5; count of bases not matched to a gene: 12. CDR3 loop: CASSNPSDRGEYGYTF. In DNA, the CDR3 is TGTGCCAGCAGTAACCCTTCGGACAGGGGCGAATATGGCTACACCTTC.

The CDR3 protein is CASSFEQGAPGEAFF. The CDR3 coding sequence is TGTGCCAGCAGCTTTGAACAGGGGGCCCCAGGGGAAGCTTTCTTT. The rearrangement joins TRBV11-2 to TRBJ1-1; 9 bases map to TRBD1. V lost 3 bases and J lost 8; bases outside the gene matches: 10. The CDR3 is 15 amino acids. From germline, CDR1 is SGHAT and CDR2 FQNNGV.

The chain has TRBV6-5 and TRBJ1-5, with D possibly TRBD1 on 6 matching bases. V was shortened by 7 bases and J by 4 bases, with 14 bases between the two germline ends. The length of the CDR3 is 14 residues. CDR1 is MNHEY and CDR2 is SVGAGI in the germline V gene. In nucleotides, the CDR3 is TGTGCCAGCACCCTAGGTAGGGGGAATCAGCCCCAGCATTTT. This encodes CASTLGRGNQPQHF.

This chain links TRBV2 with TRBJ2-5; 10 nucleotides agree with TRBD1. Trimming at V came to 6 bases and at J to 4 bases, leaving 11 bases not matched to a gene. CDR1 is SNHLY, CDR2 FYNNEI, per germline. The CDR3 has 16 residues. CDR3 bases: TGTGCCAGCAGGAGGGACCAGACAGGGGGCAGAGAGACCCAGTACTTC. Translating it yields CASRRDQTGGRETQYF. The complete variable domain, with remaining parts taken from reference TRBV2 and TRBJ2-5, reads EPEVTQTPSHQVTQMGQEVILRCVPISNHLYFYWYRQILGQKVEFLVSFYNNEISEKSEIFDDQFSVERPDGSNFTLKIRSTKLEDSAMYFCASRRDQTGGRETQYFGPGTRLLVL.

The V call is TRBV6-2 or TRBV6-3, the J call TRBJ1-5; no clear D. In germline, CDR1 is MNHEY, CDR2 SVGEGT. The length of the CDR3 is 15 residues. V shed 4 bases and J shed 0 bases, with 10 bases lying between them. The CDR3 DNA is TGTGCCAGCAGTTCGCCGCGGGGTAGCAATCAGCCCCAGCATTTT. Translated, it gives CASSSPRGSNQPQHF.

In its sample, this clone was seen a few times. The chain carries TRBV7-7 and TRBJ2-2, with a possible D match to TRBD1 (6 bases). Germline CDR1 reads SSHAT; CDR2 reads FNYEAQ (reference sequence). The length of the CDR3 is 15 residues. Trimming took off 5 bases at V and 4 bases at J, with 14 bases between the two ends. CDR3 residues: CASSPRTVGTGELFF. The CDR3 nucleotides read TGTGCCAGCAGCCCAAGGACAGTCGGCACCGGGGAGCTGTTTTTT. The whole variable domain, filled in from reference TRBV7-7 and TRBJ2-2, reads GAGVSQSPRYKVTKRGQDVTLRCDPISSHATLYWYQQALGQGPEFLTYFNYEAQPDKSGLPSDRFSAERPEGSISTLTIQRTEQRDSAMYRCASSPRTVGTGELFFGEGSRLTVL.

The chain joins TRBV6-5 to TRBJ2-1, with 8 nucleotides matching TRBD2. The V gene end was trimmed by 7 bases and the J gene end by 0 bases; junction bases not matched to a gene: 5. This CDR3 region has 15 residues. Germline V CDR1 and CDR2: MNHEY, SVGAGI. CDR3 in amino acids: CASKPLAGSYNEQFF. In DNA form, the CDR3 reads TGTGCCAGCAAGCCTCTAGCGGGCTCCTACAATGAGCAGTTCTTC.

V and J are TRBV5-6 and TRBJ1-2; tentative D call: TRBD1 (5 bases). Trimming took 6 bases from V and 3 from J, leaving 21 bases between them. CDR3 length: 16 amino acids. Germline V gene lookup returns CDR1 SGHDT and CDR2 YYEEEE. The CDR3 protein is CASTQSQNRGDYGYTF. As DNA, the CDR3 is TGTGCCAGCACTCAATCCCAGAATAGGGGTGACTATGGCTACACCTTC.

The rearrangement uses TRBV21-1 and TRBJ2-3; TRBD2 reflects the table's D call only, with no check against the DNA. TRBV21-1 is designated a pseudogene. The CDR3 loop spans 17 amino acids. CDR3 in amino acids: CASSKGDSGRAGDTQYF. The CDR3 nucleotides are TGTGCCAGCAGCAAAGGTGACAGCGGGAGGGCCGGAGATACGCAGTATTTT.

In its sample, this clone was seen once. This rearrangement joins TRBV7-9 to TRBJ2-2; D gene unclear. This CDR3 has 14 amino acids. Germline CDR1 is SEHNR and CDR2 is FQNEAQ (reference sequence). V lost 2 bases and J 0 bases, leaving 4 bases between the germline ends. CDR3 sequence reads: CASSLWPNTGELFF. The CDR3, as DNA: TGTGCCAGCAGCTTATGGCCGAACACCGGGGAGCTGTTTTTT.

This sequence joins TRBV3-1 (or the pseudogene TRBV3-2) and TRBJ1-2; tentatively, D is TRBD1 (6 bases). Trimming took 3 bases from V and 7 from J, leaving 18 bases between them. Germline lookup yields CDR1 LGHDT and CDR2 YNNKEL (reference sequence). There are 15 residues in the CDR3. This chain's CDR3 is CASSQSEGGFSGYTF. The CDR3 DNA is TGTGCCAGCAGCCAGTCCGAAGGGGGATTCTCTGGCTACACCTTC.

This chain links TRBV11-2 with TRBJ2-2; D perhaps matches TRBD2 (6 bases). The CDR3 is made up of 14 amino acids. Germline V lookup: CDR1 SGHAT, CDR2 FQNNGV. V lost 9 bases to trimming and J lost 0 bases, with 11 bases between them. Here the CDR3 DNA reads TGTGCCAGTAGGGGACTGGCGAACACCGGGGAGCTGTTTTTT. The encoded protein is CASRGLANTGELFF.

The V gene is TRBV5-8, the J gene TRBJ1-6; D ambiguous. This CDR3 comprises 15 residues. Trimming shortened V by 0 bases and J by 7 bases, and 11 bases separated the two germline ends. Per germline, CDR1 SGHTS and CDR2 YDEGEE. The DNA for the CDR3 is TGTGCCAGCAGCTTGGCTCAGACTCTAAATTCACCCCTCCACTTT. This gives the protein CASSLAQTLNSPLHF.

The chain uses TRBV5-8 and TRBJ1-1, with unresolved D. Germline-derived CDR1 and CDR2 are SGHTS and YDEGEE. Trimming pared 4 bases from V and 10 bases from J, leaving 11 bases between. The CDR3 covers 11 residues. The DNA of the CDR3 is TGTGCCAGCAGCCTAGATTTGGGAGCTTTCTTT. Translating gives CASSLDLGAFF. The full variable domain, its missing parts supplied by reference TRBV5-8 and TRBJ1-1, is EAGVTQSPTHLIKTRGQQATLRCSPISGHTSVYWYQQALGLGLQFLLWYDEGEERNRGNFPPRFSGRQFPNYSSELNVNALELEDSALYLCASSLDLGAFFGQGTRLTVV.

This clone was observed a handful of times. The CDR3 reads CASSQERQGRKQYF. The CDR3 DNA sequence: TGTGCCAGCAGCCAAGAACGGCAGGGCCGGAAGCAGTACTTC. The chain employs TRBV3-1 (or the pseudogene TRBV3-2) and TRBJ2-7; TRBD1 is a possible D gene (5 bases). CDR3 length: 14 residues. V shed 0 bases and J shed 8 bases, with 14 bases lying between them. CDR1 is LGHDT, CDR2 YNNKEL, per germline (reference sequence).

This clone was detected only a few times. This rearrangement joins TRBV28 to TRBJ2-7; D is unresolved. V was cut by 2 bases and J by 0 bases, with 8 bases left in between. Germline CDR1 MDHEN, CDR2 SYDVKM. There are 14 residues in the CDR3. CDR3 bases: TGTGCCAGCAGTTTACAGGTCGCCTCCTACGAGCAGTACTTC. This translates into CASSLQVASYEQYF.

The rearrangement joins TRBV10-3 to TRBJ2-3, with 9 bases aligning to TRBD2. Germline CDR1 is ENHRY and CDR2 is SYGVKD. The CDR3 runs 15 residues. The trim removed 5 bases at V and 4 bases at J, leaving 7 bases unmatched. As DNA, the CDR3 is TGTGCCATCAGTTTAGCGGGAGTGGCGCCAGATACGCAGTATTTT. Its protein is CAISLAGVAPDTQYF.

This clone was found a few times. V is TRBV19 and J is TRBJ2-1, with 13 positions matching TRBD2. CDR3 length equals 15 residues. Germline trimming cut 1 base from V and 7 bases from J; bases unmatched to any gene: 1. Per the germline V gene, CDR1 is LNHDA and CDR2 is SQIVND (reference sequence). This CDR3 is CASSIGTSGSNEQFF. The CDR3 nucleotides read TGTGCCAGTAGTATAGGGACTAGCGGGAGTAATGAGCAGTTCTTC.

The J gene is TRBJ2-3, the V gene TRBV14; no firm D call. The CDR3 extends over 13 amino acids. Germline lookup yields CDR1 SGHDN and CDR2 FVKESK. V lost 0 bases, J lost 14 bases, and 15 bases lay in between. The CDR3 DNA is TGTGCCAGCAGCCAAGATTTACTCTTAAATCGGTATTTT. Amino acid sequence: CASSQDLLLNRYF.

The J gene is TRBJ1-1, the V gene TRBV5-1, with D perhaps TRBD1 (5 bases). The CDR3 has 16 residues. Trimming took 3 bases from V and 4 from J, leaving 19 bases between them. Germline loops: CDR1 SGHRS, CDR2 YFSETQ. CDR3 sequence (DNA): TGCGCCAGCAGCTCGGCAGGGAGGGGAGTTGGCACTGAAGCTTTCTTT. Translation gives CASSSAGRGVGTEAFF.

A word on this clone: The sample contains more than one DNA sequence encoding this CDR3. This chain connects TRBV7-8 to TRBJ2-7; unclear D gene. V lost 4 bases and J lost 3, with 16 bases in between. Germline values: CDR1 SGHVS, CDR2 FQNEAQ. The CDR3 is 15 amino acids. For the CDR3, the DNA is TGTGCCAGCAGCTCCCGAGGAGACGCGGACTACGAGCAGTACTTC. This sequence encodes CASSSRGDADYEQYF.

The chain links TRBV7-9 to TRBJ1-1; 9 positions match TRBD1. The germline V gene has CDR1 SEHNR and CDR2 FQNEAQ (reference sequence). This CDR3 has 16 residues. The J segment lost 7 bases and the V segment lost 3 bases, leaving 12 bases of the junction unmatched. CDR3 nucleotide sequence: TGTGCCAGCAGCTTCCCACAGGGGGCTGATGTTGGTGAAGCTTTCTTT. Protein product: CASSFPQGADVGEAFF. The complete variable domain, with remaining parts taken from reference TRBV7-9 and TRBJ1-1, reads DTGVSQNPRHKITKRGQNVTFRCDPISEHNRLYWYRQTLGQGPEFLTYFQNEAQLEKSRLLSDRFSAERPKGSFSTLEIQRTEQGDSAMYLCASSFPQGADVGEAFFGQGTRLTVV.

The chain links TRBV6-5 to TRBJ1-6; the match to TRBD1 covers 8 bases. The length of the CDR3 is 14 residues. CDR1 and CDR2 from the germline V gene are MNHEY and SVGAGI. The ends lost 4 bases at V and 10 bases at J; junction bases unmatched: 6. The CDR3 nucleotides read TGTGCCAGCAGTTCCCAGGGACAGGTGTCACCCCTCCACTTT. Encoded protein: CASSSQGQVSPLHF.

The V gene is TRBV28, the J gene TRBJ2-3, with D perhaps TRBD1 (5 bases). CDR1 and CDR2 from the germline V gene are MDHEN and SYDVKM. V lost 3 bases, J lost 0 bases, and 13 bases lay in between. The CDR3 is 16 amino acids. This CDR3 is CASSFLGHLSTDTQYF. As DNA, the CDR3 is TGTGCCAGCAGTTTTCTTGGACATTTAAGCACAGATACGCAGTATTTT.

The chain links TRBV28 to TRBJ2-7; 8 bases map to TRBD1. V lost 6 bases, J lost 10 bases, and 8 bases stayed unmatched. This CDR3 has 12 amino acids. The germline V gene has CDR1 MDHEN and CDR2 SYDVKM. The CDR3 DNA is TGTGCCAGCAGGCAGGGGGCGATAGGACAGTACTTC. Encoded protein: CASRQGAIGQYF. The full variable domain, rest sourced from reference TRBV28 and TRBJ2-7, is DVKVTQSSRYLVKRTGEKVFLECVQDMDHENMFWYRQDPGLGLRLIYFSYDVKMKEKGDIPEGYSVSREKKERFSLILESASTNQTSMYLCASRQGAIGQYFGPGTRLTVT.

Regarding this clone: Within the sample, other DNA sequences also encode this same CDR3. The CDR3 loop reads CASSLTGLETQYF. The DNA of the CDR3 is TGTGCCAGCAGTTTGACAGGGTTAGAGACCCAGTACTTC. This sequence joins TRBV28 and TRBJ2-5; TRBD1 aligns across 7 bases. Germline loops: CDR1 MDHEN, CDR2 SYDVKM. The CDR3 is made up of 13 amino acids. With 3 bases clipped from V and 4 bases from J, the junction kept 2 bases outside the gene matches.

The genes are TRBV20-1 and TRBJ2-7; the D gene is possibly TRBD2 (5 bases). The CDR3 spans 12 residues. V shed 3 bases and J shed 2 bases, with 8 bases lying between them. Germline V gene lookup returns CDR1 DFQATT and CDR2 SNEGSKA (reference sequence). The CDR3 sequence: CSASREPYEQYF. The CDR3 region has the DNA TGCAGTGCTAGTCGGGAACCCTACGAGCAGTACTTC.

This chain links TRBV25-1 with TRBJ2-7, with 12 bases identical to TRBD1. Germline CDR1 MGHDK, CDR2 SYGVNS. The junction had 9 bases not matched to a gene; V was cut back by 6 bases and J by 6 bases. This CDR3 is 15 amino acids long. The CDR3 sequence is CASRQTGTGGREQYF. The CDR3 bases are TGTGCCAGCAGACAAACCGGGACAGGGGGCCGCGAGCAGTACTTC.

V usage is TRBV5-1 and J usage is TRBJ1-5, with D unresolved. Trimming cost V 0 bases and J 3 bases, with 7 bases left between them. The CDR3 extends over 14 amino acids. The germline gives CDR1 SGHRS, CDR2 YFSETQ. CDR3 coding DNA: TGCGCCAGCAGCTTGGATGGAGACAATCAGCCCCAGCATTTT. Its protein product is CASSLDGDNQPQHF.

This clone has a handful of counts. The chain carries TRBV6-5 and TRBJ2-5, with D possibly TRBD1 on 5 matching bases. Looked up from germline, CDR1 is MNHEY and CDR2 is SVGAGI. The CDR3 is made up of 13 amino acids. V dropped 6 bases and J dropped 5 bases, with 13 bases sitting between them. The CDR3 region is CASSQDRWETQYF. In nucleotides, the CDR3 is TGTGCCAGCAGCCAAGACAGATGGGAGACCCAGTACTTC.